The 20 T cell receptor beta chains in this list originate from one sample, sequenced in a study of blood T cells in healthy people across ages. Using a J-beta primer mix together with a sample-barcoded 5' primer, a second PCR was run for about 6 to 12 cycles. TCRdb independently ran MiXCR on the 5' RACE reads; one entry per CDR3 protein. The sample records around 750,000 distinct CDR3 sequences, about 53% being singletons. The sequenced material came from blood. The receptors originated from a man older than 75 in good health.

The V and J genes are TRBV6-5 and TRBJ2-5; the D gene is possibly TRBD1 (6 bases). Trimming removed 10 bases from V and 4 bases from J, with 13 bases in between. The germline gives CDR1 MNHEY, CDR2 SVGAGI. This CDR3 comprises 12 residues. In nucleotides, the CDR3 is TGTGCCACACGAGGGGGAAGAGAGACCCAGTACTTC. It yields the protein CATRGGRETQYF.

This clonotype has a handful of counts. The chain employs TRBV12-3 or TRBV12-4 and TRBJ1-6; a weak D match, TRBD1 (6 bases). V was cut by 1 base and J by 4 bases, with 8 bases left in between. The CDR3 runs to 15 residues. CDR3 nucleotide sequence: TGTGCCAGCAGTTTAGGGGACACTTATAATTCACCCCTCCACTTT. The encoded protein is CASSLGDTYNSPLHF.

The V and J genes are TRBV19 and TRBJ2-4; no reliable D call. The CDR3 length is 16 residues. Trimming removed 3 bases from V and 2 bases from J, with 14 bases in between. CDR1 LNHDA and CDR2 SQIVND come from the germline V gene (reference sequence). The CDR3 sequence: CASSISALPPKNIQYF. The CDR3 nucleotides are TGTGCCAGTAGTATTTCAGCCCTTCCACCCAAAAACATTCAGTACTTC.

In its sample, this clonotype was seen a few times. The chain combines TRBV4-1 with TRBJ2-7; D unclear. The germline V gene encodes CDR1 MGHRA and CDR2 YSYEKL. The CDR3 sequence is 12 residues long. Trimming removed 5 bases from V and 3 bases from J, with 8 bases in between. The CDR3 loop is CASSYGDYEQYF. For the CDR3, the DNA is TGCGCCAGCAGCTATGGGGACTACGAGCAGTACTTC.

The table lists this clonotype with a few counts. Written as DNA, the CDR3 is TGCAGTGCTAGAGATGCCCAGGGGCAGCACTATGGCTACACCTTC. It specifies CSARDAQGQHYGYTF. The rearrangement joins TRBV20-1 to TRBJ1-2; TRBD1 is a possible D gene (6 bases). The V end lost 0 bases, the J end lost 3 bases, and 14 bases lay between the germline ends. Per germline, CDR1 DFQATT and CDR2 SNEGSKA (reference sequence). The CDR3 runs 15 residues.

There are a few counts of this clonotype. The gene calls are TRBV11-3 and TRBJ2-1; the D gene could be TRBD1 or TRBD2 (5 bases each). Trimming took 1 base from V and 9 from J, leaving 16 bases between them. The V gene's germline CDR1 is SGHNT and CDR2 YENEEA. The CDR3 covers 15 residues. The CDR3 loop is CASSLGGLSGTEQFF. The CDR3, as DNA: TGTGCCAGCAGCTTAGGGGGGTTGTCGGGGACTGAGCAGTTCTTC.

This clonotype was seen only a few times. V and J are TRBV27 and TRBJ2-1, with D possibly being TRBD1 (6 bases). The CDR3 consists of 16 residues. The germline CDR1 and CDR2 sequences are MNHEY and SMNVEV (reference sequence). Trimming cost V 0 bases and J 3 bases, with 12 bases left between them. CDR3: CASSLSPGAGYNEQFF. The CDR3 DNA reads TGTGCCAGCAGTTTATCGCCAGGGGCGGGCTACAATGAGCAGTTCTTC.

This clonotype was counted a single time. The CDR3 DNA reads TGTGCCAGCAGAAAACAGGGGGCTGTTGGTTACGAGCAGTACTTC. This translates into CASRKQGAVGYEQYF. This chain joins TRBV6-5 and TRBJ2-5; 9 bases fit TRBD1. The J call is uncertain, as TRBJ2-7 better fits the DNA end. The CDR3 runs to 15 residues. Germline V gene sequence: CDR1 MNHEY, CDR2 SVGAGI.

This clonotype was seen only a few times. The rearrangement uses TRBV24-1 and TRBJ2-3; tentatively, D is TRBD1 or TRBD2 (5 bases each). V was cut by 3 bases and J by 0 bases, with 9 bases left in between. The CDR3 length is 15 residues. Per the germline V gene, CDR1 is KGHDR and CDR2 is SFDVKD. The CDR3 sequence is CATSDPGDSTDTQYF. DNA for the CDR3: TGTGCCACCAGTGATCCCGGGGACAGCACAGATACGCAGTATTTT.

The chain carries TRBV29-1 and TRBJ1-1; D call uncertain. CDR1 SQVTM and CDR2 ANQGSEA come from the germline V gene. The CDR3 covers 13 residues. The V end was cut by 8 bases, the J end by 7 bases, with 20 bases between. CDR3 amino acids: CSSLGDSGNEAFF. CDR3 nucleotides: TGCAGCTCCCTAGGAGATAGTGGGAATGAAGCTTTCTTT.

The chain uses TRBV7-2 and TRBJ2-7; 8 bases map to TRBD1. This CDR3 comprises 12 residues. CDR1 and CDR2 from the germline V gene are SGHTA and FQGNSA. V lost 4 bases and J lost 6; bases outside the gene matches: 2. The CDR3: CASSYRGIEQYF. The CDR3 nucleotides read TGTGCCAGCAGCTACAGGGGGATCGAGCAGTACTTC.

This clonotype was found a few times. V gene TRBV10-3 combines with J gene TRBJ2-3; D is tentatively TRBD1 or TRBD2 (5 bases each). This CDR3 has 12 residues. CDR1 and CDR2 (germline): ENHRY, SYGVKD. Between the trimmed V and J ends, which lost 3 bases and 14 bases, there was a span of 15 bases. The CDR3 coding sequence is TGTGCCATCAGTGATGGGGGTAGATACGCGTATTTT. This codes for CAISDGGRYAYF.

V is TRBV5-1 and J is TRBJ1-4; 8 bases fit TRBD1. This CDR3 spans 16 amino acids. Germline V gene lookup returns CDR1 SGHRS and CDR2 YFSETQ. V was pared by 2 bases and J by 8 bases, with 11 bases of the junction left unmatched. The CDR3 spells CASSLPTGGVGEKLFF. Written as DNA, the CDR3 is TGCGCCAGCAGCTTACCAACAGGGGGTGTTGGCGAAAAACTGTTTTTT.

This sequence joins TRBV9 and TRBJ1-2; tentative D call: TRBD1 (5 bases). Germline V gives CDR1 SGDLS, CDR2 YYNGEE. The CDR3 is 13 amino acids. The ends were cut back, 3 bases at V and 2 bases at J, with 8 bases in the middle. The CDR3 protein is CASSAEGNYGYTF. CDR3 DNA: TGTGCCAGCAGCGCAGAGGGGAACTATGGCTACACCTTC.

In this sample, this clonotype turned up a few times. V and J are TRBV7-9 and TRBJ2-7; D is unresolved. The CDR3 spans 12 residues. The V gene lost 6 bases and the J gene lost 6 bases, with 12 bases spanning the gap. CDR1 is SEHNR, CDR2 FQNEAQ, per germline (reference sequence). Here the CDR3 reads CASSDGLREQYF. CDR3 in DNA: TGTGCCAGCAGTGACGGGTTACGCGAGCAGTACTTC. Based on the CDR3 plus reference TRBV7-9 and TRBJ2-7, the full variable domain is DTGVSQNPRHKITKRGQNVTFRCDPISEHNRLYWYRQTLGQGPEFLTYFQNEAQLEKSRLLSDRFSAERPKGSFSTLEIQRTEQGDSAMYLCASSDGLREQYFGPGTRLTVT.

V and J are TRBV12-3 or TRBV12-4 and TRBJ2-2; D might be TRBD2 (5 bases). The CDR3 contains 15 residues. With 5 bases removed from V and 7 bases from J, the gap between germline ends came to 17 bases. CDR3 loop: CASSRRWGDVGELFF. The CDR3 coding sequence is TGTGCCAGCAGTCGCAGGTGGGGAGACGTCGGGGAGCTGTTTTTT.

J is TRBJ1-5 and V is TRBV7-9, with D tentatively TRBD1 (5 bases). CDR1 is SEHNR, CDR2 FQNEAQ, per germline (reference sequence). The CDR3 covers 15 residues. Trimming removed 8 bases from V and 0 bases from J, with 14 bases in between. The CDR3 DNA follows: TGTGCCAGCTCCAATTGGGGGGATAGCAATCAGCCCCAGCATTTT. Its translation is CASSNWGDSNQPQHF.

This clonotype was seen more than once but under ten times. The rearrangement links TRBV4-2 to TRBJ2-3, with 9 positions matching TRBD2. The CDR3 is 16 amino acids. The V segment lost 4 bases and the J segment 0 bases; nucleotides outside the gene matches: 5. The germline CDR1 and CDR2 sequences are LGHNA and YNFKEQ. CDR3 amino acids: CASSLTTSGSTDTQYF. The DNA of the CDR3 is TGTGCCAGCAGCCTGACGACTAGCGGAAGCACAGATACGCAGTATTTT.

To note about this clonotype: Since a much larger clone is just one base distant, this may be a read error. This sequence joins TRBV27 and TRBJ2-6, with D possibly matching TRBD1 (6 bases). V was shortened by 2 bases and J by 4 bases, with 9 bases between the two germline ends. Looked up from germline, CDR1 is MNHEY and CDR2 is SMNVEV (reference sequence). There are 15 residues in the CDR3. This CDR3 reads CASSLTGFGANVLTF. The CDR3 DNA is TGTGCCAGCAGTTTAACAGGGTTCGGGGCCAACGTCCTGACTTTC.

The chain links TRBV29-1 to TRBJ2-5; 11 positions match TRBD2. Germline V CDR1 and CDR2: SQVTM, ANQGSEA. This CDR3 is 15 amino acids long. V gave up 4 bases and J gave up 11 bases; unmatched junction bases: 15. CDR3 bases: TGCAGCGTTGTCTTGGGGACTAGCGGCCACAATGAGCAGTACTTC. This gives the protein CSVVLGTSGHNEQYF.